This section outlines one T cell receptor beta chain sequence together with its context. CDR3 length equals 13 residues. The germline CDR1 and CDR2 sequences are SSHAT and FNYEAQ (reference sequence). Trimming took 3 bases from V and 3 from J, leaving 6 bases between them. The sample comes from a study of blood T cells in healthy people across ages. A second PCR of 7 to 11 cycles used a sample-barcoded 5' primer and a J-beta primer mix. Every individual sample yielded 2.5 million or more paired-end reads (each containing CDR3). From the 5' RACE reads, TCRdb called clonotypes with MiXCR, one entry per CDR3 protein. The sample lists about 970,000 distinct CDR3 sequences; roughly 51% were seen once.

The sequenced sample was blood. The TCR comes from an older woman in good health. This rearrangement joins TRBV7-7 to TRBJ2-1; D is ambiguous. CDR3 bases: TGTGCCAGCAGCTTTACTCTCTACAATGAGCAGTTCTTC. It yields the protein CASSFTLYNEQFF.